This T cell receptor (beta chain) was captured in a study of T cells in Graves' hyperthyroidism and ophthalmopathy. General observations from the study: Ophthalmopathy prediction by the model preceded onset by a median roughly 6 months. Blood held most thyroid clonotypes expanded above 0.001 frequency.

The sample holds a few counts of this clonotype. Its antigen is unidentified. TCR beta CDR3 regions were amplified from RNA transcripts. The HTBI primer set drove a first-round RT-PCR of the TCR CDR3. MiXCR, run by TCRdb on the multiplex PCR reads, gives a single entry per CDR3 protein. The profile shows approximately 490,000 distinct CDR3 sequences, roughly 22% of them singletons. Used for diagnoses were clinical symptoms, serum thyroxine and TRAb, thyroid ultrasound and orbital computed tomography. Sequenced material: blood. The source is a woman aged 70-85 years with Graves' ophthalmopathy.

The CDR3 nucleotides are TGCGCCAGCAGCTTGACCACGGACACATATGGCTACACCTTC. Translating it yields CASSLTTDTYGYTF. V gene TRBV5-1 combines with J gene TRBJ1-2; a weak D match, TRBD1 (5 bases). CDR3 length: 14 residues. Trimming removed 1 base at V and 5 bases at J, with 12 bases between. The germline gives CDR1 SGHRS, CDR2 YFSETQ. Full variable domain (outside the CDR3, taken from reference TRBV5-1 and TRBJ1-2): KAGVTQTPRYLIKTRGQQVTLSCSPISGHRSVSWYQQTPGQGLQFLFEYFSETQRNKGNFPGRFSGRQFSNSRSEMNVSTLELGDSALYLCASSLTTDTYGYTFGSGTRLTVV.